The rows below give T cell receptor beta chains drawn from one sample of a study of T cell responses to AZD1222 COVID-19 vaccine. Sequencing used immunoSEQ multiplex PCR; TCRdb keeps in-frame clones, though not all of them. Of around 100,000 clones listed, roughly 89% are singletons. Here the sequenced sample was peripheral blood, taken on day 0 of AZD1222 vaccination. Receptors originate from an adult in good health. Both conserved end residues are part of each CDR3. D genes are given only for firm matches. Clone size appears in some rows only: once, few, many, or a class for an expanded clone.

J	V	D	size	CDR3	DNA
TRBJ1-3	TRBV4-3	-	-	CASSQDPGGHSGNTIYF	TGCGCCAGCAGCCAAGATCCGGGGGGACACTCTGGAAACACCATATATTTT
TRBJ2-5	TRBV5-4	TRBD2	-	CASSSGTSGRGETQYF	TGTGCCAGCAGTTCCGGGACTAGCGGGAGAGGGGAGACCCAGTACTTC
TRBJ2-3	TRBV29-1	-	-	CSVGGGVGTDTQYF	TGCAGCGTTGGGGGGGGCGTTGGTACAGATACGCAGTATTTT
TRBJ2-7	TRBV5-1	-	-	CASSLASAEYAVQYF	TGCGCCAGCAGCTTGGCCTCGGCGGAGTACGCGGTGCAGTACTTC
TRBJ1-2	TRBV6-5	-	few	CASHPRQGRNYGYTF	TGTGCCAGCCACCCACGGCAGGGGCGGAACTATGGCTACACCTTC
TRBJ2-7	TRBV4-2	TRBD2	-	CASSRQTSGGEYF	TGTGCCAGCAGCCGGCAAACTAGCGGGGGCGAGTACTTC
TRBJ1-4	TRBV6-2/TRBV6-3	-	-	CASSGRTNEKLFF	TGTGCCAGCAGCGGAAGAACTAATGAAAAACTGTTTTTT
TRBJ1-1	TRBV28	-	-	CASSLWGDGGAGAFF	TGTGCCAGCAGTTTATGGGGCGACGGGGGGGCGGGGGCTTTCTTT
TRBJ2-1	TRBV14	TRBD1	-	CASSQWGTGGHNEQFF	TGTGCCAGCAGCCAATGGGGGACAGGGGGCCACAATGAGCAGTTCTTC
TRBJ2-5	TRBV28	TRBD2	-	CASRWTSGRVETQYF	TGTGCCAGCAGATGGACTAGCGGGAGAGTAGAGACCCAGTACTTC
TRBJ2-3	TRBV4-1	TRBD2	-	CASSQDSRGGGATDTQYF	TGCGCCAGCAGCCAAGATAGTAGAGGCGGGGGGGCAACAGATACGCAGTATTTT
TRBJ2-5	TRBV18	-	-	CASSPTGPQETQYF	TGTGCCAGCTCACCAACTGGACCACAAGAGACCCAGTACTTC
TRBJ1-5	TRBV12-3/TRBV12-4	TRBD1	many	CASRGGGNQPQHF	TGTGCCAGCAGAGGGGGCGGCAATCAGCCCCAGCATTTT
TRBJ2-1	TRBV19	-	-	CASTRSFSYNEQFF	TGTGCCAGTACGCGGAGCTTCTCCTACAATGAGCAGTTCTTC
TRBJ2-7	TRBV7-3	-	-	CASSAGAPFYEQYF	TGTGCCAGCAGCGCCGGGGCCCCTTTCTACGAGCAGTACTTC
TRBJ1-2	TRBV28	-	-	CASLGRGLNGYTF	TGTGCCAGCCTCGGACGGGGGCTTAATGGCTACACCTTC
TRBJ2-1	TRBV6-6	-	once	CASSYSALAYNEQFF	TGTGCCAGCAGTTACTCGGCTCTAGCCTACAATGAGCAGTTCTTC
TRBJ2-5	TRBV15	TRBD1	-	CATSLGPQGETQYF	TGTGCCACCAGCTTGGGACCACAGGGGGAGACCCAGTACTTC
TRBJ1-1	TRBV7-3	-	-	CASKAREVTEAFF	TGTGCCAGCAAGGCCAGGGAGGTCACTGAAGCTTTCTTT
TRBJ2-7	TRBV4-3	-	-	CASSQARENYEQYF	TGCGCCAGCAGCCAAGCGAGGGAAAACTACGAGCAGTACTTC
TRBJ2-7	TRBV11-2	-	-	CASSLDPDGHGLRPYEQYF	TGTGCCAGCAGCTTAGATCCCGACGGACACGGCCTACGCCCCTACGAGCAGTACTTC
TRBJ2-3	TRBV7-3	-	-	CASSLALAGPDTQYF	TGTGCCAGCAGCTTAGCCCTAGCTGGTCCAGATACGCAGTATTTT
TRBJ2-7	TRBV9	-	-	CASSAEPGLADRLGEQYF	TGTGCCAGCAGCGCCGAACCGGGACTGGCAGATCGTTTGGGGGAGCAGTACTTC
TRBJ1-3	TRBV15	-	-	CATSRGVNSGNTIYF	TGTGCCACCAGCAGAGGGGTAAACTCTGGAAACACCATATATTTT
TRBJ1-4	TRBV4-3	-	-	CASSQDSPATNEKLFF	TGCGCCAGCAGCCAAGATTCCCCCGCAACTAATGAAAAACTGTTTTTT
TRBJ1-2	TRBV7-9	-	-	CASSPHGGGSVYTF	TGTGCCAGCAGCCCCCATGGCGGGGGATCGGTCTACACCTTC
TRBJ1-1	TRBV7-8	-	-	CASSLTVEAFF	TGTGCCAGCAGCCTAACAGTAGAAGCTTTCTTT
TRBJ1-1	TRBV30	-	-	CAWNVRTNTEAFF	TGTGCCTGGAACGTACGGACTAACACTGAAGCTTTCTTT
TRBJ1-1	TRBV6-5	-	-	CASSRLKGDTEAFF	TGTGCCAGCAGTCGACTGAAGGGGGACACTGAAGCTTTCTTT
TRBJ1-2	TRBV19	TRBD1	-	CASSPDRDRGLSGYTF	TGTGCCAGTAGTCCAGATCGGGACAGGGGGCTTTCTGGCTACACCTTC
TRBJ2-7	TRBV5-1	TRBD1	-	CASSSGTGASYEQYF	TGCGCCAGCAGCTCCGGGACAGGGGCTTCGTACGAGCAGTACTTC
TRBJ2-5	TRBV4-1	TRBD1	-	CASSQDQGARETQYF	TGCGCCAGCAGCCAAGACCAGGGGGCGCGAGAGACCCAGTACTTC
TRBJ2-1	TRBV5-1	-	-	CASSSSPSYNEQFF	TGCGCCAGCAGCTCCAGCCCTTCCTACAATGAGCAGTTCTTC
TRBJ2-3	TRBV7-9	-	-	CASSFGPPSSTDTQYF	TGTGCCAGCAGCTTCGGGCCCCCCTCTAGCACAGATACGCAGTATTTT
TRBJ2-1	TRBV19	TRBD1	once	CASSPDRGEGNEQFF	TGTGCCAGTAGTCCAGACAGGGGTGAGGGCAATGAGCAGTTCTTC
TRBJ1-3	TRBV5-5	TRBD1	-	CASSLQGASSGNTIYF	TGTGCCAGCAGCTTGCAGGGGGCCAGCTCTGGAAACACCATATATTTT
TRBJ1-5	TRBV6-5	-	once	CASRQTGAYGQPQHF	TGTGCCAGCAGGCAAACGGGGGCATATGGTCAGCCCCAGCATTTT
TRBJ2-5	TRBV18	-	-	CASSPGSPQETQYF	TGTGCCAGCTCACCGGGGAGCCCTCAAGAGACCCAGTACTTC